Here is one T cell receptor beta chain with its context. One end of the junction varies from germline; a read error may be responsible. Other DNA sequences in the same sample also yield this CDR3. Profiling relied on immunoSEQ multiplex PCR, and the TCRdb table lists in-frame clones only, not all of them. The top ten clones hold about 3.1% of a sample with 95,000 to 150,000 clones, approximately 88% of them seen once. Per the germline V gene, CDR1 is SEHNR and CDR2 is FQNEAQ (reference sequence). CDR3 length: 13 amino acids. The data originate from a study of identifying expanded T cells in peripheral blood.

The receptor was derived from a person aged 18-70 years in good health. V is TRBV7-9 and J is TRBJ2-7; no clear D gene. Sequencing used blood. The CDR3 DNA is TGTGCCAGCAGTCCCGATACCTCCTACGAGCAGTACTTT. Its protein product is CASSPDTSYEQYF.